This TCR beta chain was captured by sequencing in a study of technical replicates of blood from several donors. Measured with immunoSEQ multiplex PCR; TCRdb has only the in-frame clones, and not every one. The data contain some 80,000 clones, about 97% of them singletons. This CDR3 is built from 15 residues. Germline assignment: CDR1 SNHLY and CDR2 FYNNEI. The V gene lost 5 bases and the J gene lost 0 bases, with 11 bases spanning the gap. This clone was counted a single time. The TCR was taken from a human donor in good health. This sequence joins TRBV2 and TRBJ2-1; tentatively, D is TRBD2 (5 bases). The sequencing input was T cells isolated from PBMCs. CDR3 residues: CASSLRLISYNEQFF. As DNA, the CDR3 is TGTGCCAGCAGTCTCCGACTAATCTCCTACAATGAGCAGTTCTTC.